Detailed here is one T cell receptor beta chain. This sample was taken from a study of blood T cell repertoires in COVID-19. In the study overall: Sources were T cells, B-cell-depleted T cells, or PBMCs; the material itself was cDNA or gDNA.

With 2 bases clipped from V and 0 bases from J, the junction kept 2 bases outside the gene matches. This CDR3 region has 16 residues. In germline, CDR1 is KGHSH, CDR2 LQKENI. TCRdb keeps only in-frame clones here, not all; method: immunoSEQ multiplex PCR. Here the sample spans some 120,000 clones, 85% to 90% being singletons. V is TRBV18 and J is TRBJ2-1; 9 bases line up with TRBD2. The sequenced sample was peripheral blood. This TCR derives from a human donor in a cohort sampled during active COVID-19. As DNA, the CDR3 is TGTGCCAGCTCACCAAGGACTAGCGACTCCTACAATGAGCAGTTCTTC. Amino acids: CASSPRTSDSYNEQFF.